The rows below give T cell receptor beta chains drawn from one sample of a study of cytomegalovirus exposure and HLA in healthy donors. Sequencing used immunoSEQ multiplex PCR; TCRdb keeps in-frame clones, though not all of them. The table has approximately 280,000 clones, around 86% seen once. Material: PBMCs. These receptor sequences come from a man between 40 and 49 years old in good health and CMV-seropositive. Both conserved end residues are part of each CDR3. A D gene is named only where the DNA matches it firmly. Size is omitted from some rows. Given values are once, few, many or a class for expanded clones.

>TRBJ2-1|NA|TRBD2|TRBV6-4|17
TGTGCCAGCAGTGAAAAGTTTAGCGGGAGTTCCTACAATGAGCAGTTCTTC
CASSEKFSGSSYNEQFF
>TRBJ1-2|NA|NA|TRBV4-3|15
TGCGCCAGCAGCCAAGATTCGAACAGGGTTTCCGGCTACACCTTC
CASSQDSNRVSGYTF
>TRBJ2-1|NA|NA|TRBV2|15
TGTGCCAGCAGTGAAGATGGGAGGTCCTACAATGAGCAGTTCTTC
CASSEDGRSYNEQFF
>TRBJ2-7|NA|TRBD1|TRBV5-4|14
TGTGCCAGCGGACAGGGACCTCACTCCTACGAGCAGTACTTC
CASGQGPHSYEQYF
>TRBJ2-1|once|NA|TRBV7-9|15
TGTGCCAGCAGCGGAAACAGGGTTTCGTACAATGAGCAGTTCTTC
CASSGNRVSYNEQFF
>TRBJ2-1|NA|TRBD2|TRBV7-3|18
TGTGCCAGCAGCTCCCAGCCCCCGGGACTAGCGGGAGACAATGAGCAGTTCTTC
CASSSQPPGLAGDNEQFF
>TRBJ1-4|NA|TRBD1|TRBV4-1|16
TGCGCCAGCAGCCAAGGCTTCAAGGGGGCGGGGGAAAAACTGTTTTTT
CASSQGFKGAGEKLFF
>TRBJ1-5|NA|NA|TRBV19|12
TGTGCCAGTACAACAGGCAATCAGCCCCAGCATTTT
CASTTGNQPQHF
>TRBJ1-1|NA|TRBD1|TRBV18|14
TGTGCCAGCTCCCCGGACAGGGGGCAAACTGAAGCTTTCTTT
CASSPDRGQTEAFF
>TRBJ1-1|NA|NA|TRBV11-1|14
TGTGCCAGCAGCGGTCGGCGGGTGTCCACTGAAGCTTTCTTT
CASSGRRVSTEAFF
>TRBJ2-3|NA|TRBD2|TRBV7-9|17
TGTGCCAGCAGCTTAGGGGCTAGCGGGAGTCGAACAGATACGCAGTATTTT
CASSLGASGSRTDTQYF